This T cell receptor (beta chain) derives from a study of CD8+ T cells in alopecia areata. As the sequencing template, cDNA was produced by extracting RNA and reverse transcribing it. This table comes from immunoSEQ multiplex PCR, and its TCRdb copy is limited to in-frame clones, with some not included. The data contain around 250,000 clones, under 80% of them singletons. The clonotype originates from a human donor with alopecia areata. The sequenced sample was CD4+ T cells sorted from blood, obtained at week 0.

The DNA of the CDR3 is TGCAGCGAGAAACTAGCGGGGGCCCTCAATGAGCAGTTCTTC. Translated, it gives CSEKLAGALNEQFF. This chain uses TRBV29-1 with TRBJ2-1, with 11 bases fitting TRBD2. The V and J ends lost 7 bases and 6 bases, in that order; junction bases with no gene match: 8. This CDR3 has 14 residues. In germline, CDR1 is SQVTM, CDR2 ANQGSEA.